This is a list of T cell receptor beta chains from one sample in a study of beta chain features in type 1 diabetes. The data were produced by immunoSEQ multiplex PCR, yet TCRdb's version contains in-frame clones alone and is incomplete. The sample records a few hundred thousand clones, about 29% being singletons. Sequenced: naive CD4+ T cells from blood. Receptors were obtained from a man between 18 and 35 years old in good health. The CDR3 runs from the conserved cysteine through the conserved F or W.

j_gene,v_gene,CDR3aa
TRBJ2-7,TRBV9,CASSVGMVGYEQYF
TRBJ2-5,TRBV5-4,CASSWDLKQETQYF
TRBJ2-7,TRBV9,CAGNNVRGYEQYF
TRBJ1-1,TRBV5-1,CASSFGAGSEAFF
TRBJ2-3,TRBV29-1,CSVRALEDTQYF
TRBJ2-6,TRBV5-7,CASSGRIPFSGANVLTF
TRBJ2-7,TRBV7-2,CASSPPAGGSYEQYF
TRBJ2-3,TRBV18,CASSPLGQGTIGQYF
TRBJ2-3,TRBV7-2,CASSLQRDTDTQYF
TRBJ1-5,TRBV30,CAWAQGSNQPQHF
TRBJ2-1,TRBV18,CASSPPAGGQFF
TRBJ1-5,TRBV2,CASSTDRGNQPQHF
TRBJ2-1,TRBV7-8,CASSAQYSSYNEQFF
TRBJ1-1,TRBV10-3,CAISDQDGNTEAFF
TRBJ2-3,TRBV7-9,CASSVLAGADTQYF
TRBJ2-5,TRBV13,CASSYGPGGPETQYF
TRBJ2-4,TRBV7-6,CASSLGVAGGAQNIQYF
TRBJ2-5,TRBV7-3,CASSLYGPRGLAGGSVQETQYF
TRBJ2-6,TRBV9,CASSLGVPGANVLTF
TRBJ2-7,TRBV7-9,CASSAPPGYEQYF
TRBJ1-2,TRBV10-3,CAISEYRDYTF
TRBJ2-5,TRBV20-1,CSASLDETQYF
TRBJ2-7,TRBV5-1,CASSQGTSVYEQYF
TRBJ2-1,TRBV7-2,CASSNQRANNEQFF
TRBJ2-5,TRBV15,CATSRGFGGVQETQYF
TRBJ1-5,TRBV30,CAWSPQGKGNQPQHF
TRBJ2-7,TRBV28,CASSSGQATYEQYF
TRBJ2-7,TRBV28,CASSNKAGYEQYF
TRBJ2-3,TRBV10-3,CAISESADTQYF
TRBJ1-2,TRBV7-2,CASNYDRVTGYTF
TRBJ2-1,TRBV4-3,CASSHPGLAGNNEQFF
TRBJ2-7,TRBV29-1,CSVRLAGREQYF
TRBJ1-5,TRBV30,CAWSVRGAYNQPQHF
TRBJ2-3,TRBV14,CASSHRTVGTSDTQYF
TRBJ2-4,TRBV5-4,CASSLGGLAKNIQYF
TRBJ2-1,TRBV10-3,CALDPNEQFF
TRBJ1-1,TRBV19,CASRFIGNTEAFF
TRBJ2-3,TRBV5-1,CASSLMAGPPDTQYF
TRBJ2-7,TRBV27,CASSHWTSGPYEQYF
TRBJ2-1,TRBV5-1,CASSQGLAGANEQFF
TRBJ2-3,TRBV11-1,CASSRSTDTQYF
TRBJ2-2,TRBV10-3,CAIRSSGNTGELFF
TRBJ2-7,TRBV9,CASSVAGNEQYF
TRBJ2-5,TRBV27,CASSHRGLRETQYF
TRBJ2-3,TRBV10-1,CASSESAVGGDTQYF
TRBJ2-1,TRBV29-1,CSVAGDMMNEQFF
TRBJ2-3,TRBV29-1,CSVVRPSGADTQYF
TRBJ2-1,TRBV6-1,CASSAVRSSNEQFF
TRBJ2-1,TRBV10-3,CAIRGDLGRAQSEQFF
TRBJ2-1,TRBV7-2,CASSEGLAGGNEQFF
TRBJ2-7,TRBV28,CASSSGSLSYEQYF
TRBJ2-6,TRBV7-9,CASSLAPGSGANVLTF
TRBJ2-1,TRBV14,CASSQLLAGSEQFF
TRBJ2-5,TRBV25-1,CASSGWDVKTQYF